This TCR beta chain came from a study of T cells in Graves' hyperthyroidism and ophthalmopathy (dated by TCRdb to between 2018 and 2020). Background on the whole study: Peripheral blood samples were taken at the time of initial diagnosis, prior to any treatment. The roughly 99 discovery patients were divided at random into training and test sets in a 7:3 ratio. To identify TCR V-J signatures that set the groups apart, the researchers used a discovery cohort of about a hundred patients, made up of about 44 with Graves' ophthalmopathy and around 58 with stable Graves' hyperthyroidism. The paper describes TCR Vbeta CDR3 sequencing of some 130 peripheral blood samples, made up of under 50 ophthalmopathy patients, some 80 hyperthyroidism patients and 17 progressor patients. Following sampling, methimazole starting at 30 mg daily was given to hyperthyroidism patients, and high-dose intravenous methylprednisolone was given to ophthalmopathy patients. Prospective prediction of ophthalmopathy was tested in an independent validation cohort consisting of some 20 hyperthyroidism patients and approximately 16 patients who later progressed to ophthalmopathy. In roughly six Graves' hyperthyroidism patients, the study also compared T-cell repertoires from thyroid tissue with T-cell repertoires from blood.

This clonotype was observed many times. What antigen it recognizes has not been identified. No base quality values were provided; no much bigger clone lies one nucleotide off. Study-wide conclusions, independent of this receptor: Sample size was not statistically predetermined, and blinding of investigators to group allocation was not performed. Ophthalmopathy was separated from stable hyperthyroidism by a 13 V-J signature model, with 87.88% sensitivity and just over 81% specificity obtained in cross-validation and 80%/75% obtained in testing. During validation, the model predicted progression to ophthalmopathy a median of roughly six months ahead of onset, with 70.59% sensitivity and 72% to 85% specificity. Most expanded thyroid clonotypes (frequency above 0.001) were also detected in blood, suggesting blood repertoires may reflect thyroid immune responses.

Hyperthyroidism patients were newly diagnosed, with disease duration under 2 months, and aged 18 to 65 years. Patients with uncontrolled infections, other autoimmune diseases, pregnancy or lactation were excluded. Clinical symptoms, serum thyroxine and TRAb, thyroid ultrasound, and orbital computed tomography formed the basis for the diagnoses. Blood from progressor patients was collected at the time of first diagnosis with hyperthyroidism, before any ophthalmopathy symptoms had appeared. PBMCs were isolated from about 10 ml of fresh peripheral blood by Ficoll-Paque density gradient centrifugation. Patients classed as progressors first received a Graves' hyperthyroidism diagnosis and then went on to develop ophthalmopathy during follow-up. Total RNA was extracted using Trizol reagent, and RNA quality was assessed on an Agilent 2100 Bioanalyzer. The TCR beta CDR3 regions were amplified from RNA transcripts. A first-round RT-PCR of the TCR CDR3 used the HTBI primer set with the Qiagen OneStep RT-PCR kit. Libraries were constructed in a second round of multiplex PCR, after which size selection and purification were carried out. Libraries were sequenced paired-end with 100 bp reads on an Illumina HiSeq2000. As for the authors' bioinformatics: SOAPnuke was used to process the raw data, throwing out any read that contained adapters or uncalled bases, had a mean Phred below 15, or lacked an exact constant-primer or identifier match. COPE v1.2.5 was used to merge high-quality paired reads, and clonotypes were defined as unique nucleotide sequences. MiTCR v1.1 was used to align clonotypes to the IMGT TRBV, TRBD and TRBJ reference segments. The analysis was restricted to V-J combinations with a frequency above 0.0001, which together covered approximately 99% of the repertoires. A TCS score was defined as the ratio between F50 (clonal expansion) and ExV (chaos), using BLOSUM62-based TCRdist between CDR3 peptides within each V-J. Welch's t-statistics and random forest reduced approximately 520 V-J features to 13, which were used in a naive Bayes classifier (R e1071). The raw public reads went through TCRdb reprocessing: fastp at Q25, MiXCR clone calling, in-frame beta chains kept. Identical CDR3 proteins give one entry, which carries the most common genes and DNA. V and J calls and clone size were set by TCRdb, not the authors. This sample is represented by roughly 300,000 distinct CDR3 sequences; 25% to 30% of them were singletons. The ten largest clonotypes hold about a quarter of the sample.

V has 4 bases trimmed and J has 3 bases trimmed; junction bases matching no gene number 9. The CDR3, cysteine through phenylalanine, is 15 amino acids long. Only the CDR3 portion is preserved as DNA: 45 bases, with reading frame beginning at the first base. As encoded in the germline V gene (reference sequence), CDR1 is LNHDA while CDR2 is SQIVND. The specimen was blood. The receptor chain draws on TRBV19 and TRBJ2-7; TRBD1 matches 7 bases in the middle. The source of this sequence is a man aged 40-49 years with Graves' hyperthyroidism that later progressed to Graves' ophthalmopathy. The CDR3: CASSTSGSGGYEQYF. The base sequence is TGTGCCAGTAGTACCTCGGGATCAGGGGGCTACGAGCAGTACTTC.